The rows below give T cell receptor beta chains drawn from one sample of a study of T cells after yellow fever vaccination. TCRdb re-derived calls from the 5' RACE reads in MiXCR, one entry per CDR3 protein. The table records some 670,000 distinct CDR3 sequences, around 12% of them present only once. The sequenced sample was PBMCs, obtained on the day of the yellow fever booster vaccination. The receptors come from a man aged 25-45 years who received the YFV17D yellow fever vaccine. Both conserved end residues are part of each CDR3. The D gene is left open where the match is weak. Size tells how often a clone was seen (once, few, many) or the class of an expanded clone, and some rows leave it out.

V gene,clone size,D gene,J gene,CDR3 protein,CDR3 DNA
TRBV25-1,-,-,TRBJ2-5,CASSSRVRETQYF,TGTGCCAGCAGCAGCAGGGTACGAGAGACCCAGTACTTC
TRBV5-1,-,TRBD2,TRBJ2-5,CASSGVYGTSGSAETQYF,TGCGCCAGCAGCGGGGTTTATGGGACTAGCGGGAGTGCTGAGACCCAGTACTTC
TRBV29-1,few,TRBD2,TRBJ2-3,CSVVTSEITDTQYF,TGCAGCGTTGTGACTAGCGAGATCACAGATACGCAGTATTTT
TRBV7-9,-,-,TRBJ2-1,CASSSDGHEQFF,TGTGCCAGCAGCTCGGACGGTCATGAGCAGTTCTTC
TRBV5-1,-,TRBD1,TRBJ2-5,CASSAGQGPRNEFLAQYF,TGCGCCAGCAGCGCGGGACAGGGCCCCCGCAATGAGTTCTTAGCCCAGTACTTC
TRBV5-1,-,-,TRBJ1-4,CASRDGLNEKLFF,TGCGCCAGCAGAGACGGCCTTAATGAAAAACTGTTTTTT
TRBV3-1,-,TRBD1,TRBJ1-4,CASSRGDSQLEKLFF,TGTGCCAGCAGCCGAGGGGACAGCCAACTTGAAAAACTGTTTTTT
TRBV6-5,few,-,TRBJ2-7,CASSYSGRDRSYEQYF,TGTGCCAGCAGTTACTCGGGGCGGGACAGATCCTACGAGCAGTACTTC
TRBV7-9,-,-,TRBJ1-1,CASSSGARTALNTEAFF,TGTGCCAGCAGCTCAGGGGCCCGGACGGCACTGAACACTGAAGCTTTCTTT
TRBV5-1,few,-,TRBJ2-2,CASRRNLAEHGELFF,TGCGCCAGCCGGAGGAACCTAGCAGAACACGGGGAGCTGTTTTTT
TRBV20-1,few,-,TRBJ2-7,CSAGAYEQYF,TGCAGTGCTGGTGCCTACGAGCAGTACTTC
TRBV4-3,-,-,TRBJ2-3,CASSQVGSATTTDTQYF,TGCGCCAGCAGCCAAGTCGGTAGCGCCACAACCACAGATACGCAGTATTTT
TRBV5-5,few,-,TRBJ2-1,CASSGGALRAGEQFF,TGTGCCAGCAGCGGAGGAGCGCTAAGGGCGGGTGAGCAGTTCTTC
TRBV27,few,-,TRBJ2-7,CASSLSGGPTYEQYF,TGTGCCAGCAGTTTATCCGGAGGGCCGACATACGAGCAGTACTTC
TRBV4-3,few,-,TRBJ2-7,CASSADVGYEQYF,TGCGCCAGCAGCGCGGACGTGGGCTACGAGCAGTACTTC
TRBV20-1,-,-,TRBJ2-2,CSAAQAGNTGELFF,TGCAGTGCAGCCCAGGCGGGTAACACCGGGGAGCTGTTTTTT
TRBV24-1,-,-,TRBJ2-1,CATSDLEGEQFF,TGTGCCACCAGTGATTTAGAGGGTGAGCAGTTCTTC
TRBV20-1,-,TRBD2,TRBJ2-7,CSARQAGYEQYF,TGCAGTGCTAGACAAGCGGGGTACGAGCAGTACTTC
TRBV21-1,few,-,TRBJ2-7,CASSKGPLTSGTKGEQYF,TGTGCCAGCAGCAAAGGACCCCTGACTAGCGGGACGAAGGGCGAGCAGTACTTC
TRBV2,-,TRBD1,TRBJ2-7,CASSEGQFYEQYF,TGTGCCAGCAGTGAGGGACAGTTTTACGAGCAGTACTTC
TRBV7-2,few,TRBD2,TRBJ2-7,CASSLSTLAGYEQYF,TGTGCCAGCAGCTTAAGCACACTAGCGGGGTACGAGCAGTACTTC
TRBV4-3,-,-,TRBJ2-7,CASSQGDGEIIYEQYF,TGCGCCAGCAGCCAAGGGGATGGAGAGATCATCTACGAGCAGTACTTC
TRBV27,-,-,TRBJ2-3,CASSLGGANTQYF,TGTGCCAGCAGTTTAGGTGGGGCAAATACGCAGTATTTT
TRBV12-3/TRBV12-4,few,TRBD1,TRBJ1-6,CASSLGQGRWSPLHF,TGTGCCAGCAGTTTAGGACAGGGAAGATGGTCACCCCTCCACTTT
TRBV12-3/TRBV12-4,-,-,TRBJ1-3,CASNYQGAGNTIYF,TGTGCCAGCAATTATCAGGGTGCTGGAAACACCATATATTTT
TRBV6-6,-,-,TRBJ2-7,CASSTALTEQYF,TGTGCCAGCAGTACGGCCCTGACGGAGCAGTACTTC